The T cell receptor (beta chain) under discussion was sequenced for a study of identical twins. Study-wide results and limits: Abundant cord blood beta clonotypes carried fewer insertions; memory repertoires showed none.

On this clonotype itself: No antigen is known for it.

The CDR3 has 16 residues. Germline V lookup: CDR1 MGHRA, CDR2 YSYEKL. With 0 bases removed from V and 4 bases from J, the gap between germline ends came to 13 bases. TCRdb used MiXCR to reprocess the 5' RACE reads, holding one entry per CDR3 protein. Of under 800,000 distinct CDR3 sequences in the sample, around 21% were seen once. These sequences were also reported in another study, on T cells expressing NK-cell markers. That work adds: Among eight sequenced donors, seven carried HCMV seropositivity while one was seronegative. Dominant NKG2C+ clonotypes were found to form about 1.0-8% of CD8+ T cells in roughly 6 donors. The CD3+CD56-NKG2C+ fraction of several donors was likewise dominated by these clonotypes.

This TCR came from a young woman in good health. Material: PBMCs. The chain uses TRBV4-1 and TRBJ2-1, with unresolved D. The chain's CDR3 is CASSQDLVAGYNEQFF. For the CDR3, the DNA is TGCGCCAGCAGCCAAGATCTGGTAGCCGGATACAATGAGCAGTTCTTC.